This T cell receptor beta chain was recovered during a study of cytomegalovirus exposure and HLA in healthy donors. The CDR3 is 14 amino acids. V was clipped by 5 bases and J by 3 bases, with 13 bases between them. Per the germline V gene, CDR1 is SGHTA and CDR2 is FQGTGA. Points on this clone: What it binds is unknown.

PCR was performed using 60 Vbeta and 13 Jbeta primers. Here immunoSEQ multiplex PCR was the method, and the copy in TCRdb shows in-frame clones only, minus some. The data contain 100,000 or so clones, roughly three fifths of them singletons. The study's findings and limits: Analysis was carried out at a later point, and it linked a missense DCLRE1C variant to TCR beta V- and J-gene trimming. Most TCR beta V segments were productive about 87% or about 30% of the time in an earlier analysis.

The V call is TRBV7-3, the J call TRBJ1-1; weak D call: TRBD1 (6 bases). Sequenced: PBMCs. This clonotype was obtained from a man aged 25 to 45 in good health and CMV-seropositive. CDR3 DNA: TGTGCCAGCAGCGTAGGGGGACGGTACACTGAAGCTTTCTTT. As protein: CASSVGGRYTEAFF.